The entry that follows covers one TCR beta chain sequence. Germline CDR1 is SGHRS and CDR2 is YFSETQ. The CDR3 is made up of 16 amino acids. V was pared by 4 bases and J by 5 bases, with 8 bases of the junction left unmatched. The source of the sample is a study of blood T cell repertoires in COVID-19. As for the study in general: Acute and convalescent COVID-19 specimens originated in the United States, Italy and Spain. Sources were T cells, B-cell-depleted T cells, or PBMCs; the material itself was cDNA or gDNA.

Study processing details: Reference gene primer amplification yielded estimated nucleated cell counts. Sequenced by immunoSEQ multiplex PCR; TCRdb stores in-frame clones only, minus some. The V and J calls and clone size were taken over from that table, and D and trimming were inferred from the DNA. The data hold roughly 66,000 clones, with around 93% observed a single time. The material sequenced was peripheral blood. The TCR comes from a human donor in a cohort sampled during active COVID-19. This chain links TRBV5-1 with TRBJ2-1; 11 bases are a match to TRBD2. The CDR3 bases are TGCGCCAGCAGCGTGAGGGTACTAGCGGGAGACAATGAGCAGTTCTTC. This sequence encodes CASSVRVLAGDNEQFF.